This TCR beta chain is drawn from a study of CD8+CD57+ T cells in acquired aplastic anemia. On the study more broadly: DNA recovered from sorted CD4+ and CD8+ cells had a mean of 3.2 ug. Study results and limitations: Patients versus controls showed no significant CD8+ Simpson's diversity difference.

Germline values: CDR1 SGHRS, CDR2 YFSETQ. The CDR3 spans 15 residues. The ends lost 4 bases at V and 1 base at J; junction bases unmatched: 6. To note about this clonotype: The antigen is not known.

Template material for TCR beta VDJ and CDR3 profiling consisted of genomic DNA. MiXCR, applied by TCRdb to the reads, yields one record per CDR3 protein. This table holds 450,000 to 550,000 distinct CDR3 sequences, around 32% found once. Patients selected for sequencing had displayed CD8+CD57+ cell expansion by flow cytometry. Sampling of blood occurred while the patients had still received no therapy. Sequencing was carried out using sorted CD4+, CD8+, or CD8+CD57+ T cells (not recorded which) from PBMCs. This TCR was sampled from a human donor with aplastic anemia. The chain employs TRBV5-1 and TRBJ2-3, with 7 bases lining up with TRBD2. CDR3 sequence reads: CASSPGLDGTDTQYF. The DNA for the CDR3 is TGCGCCAGCAGCCCAGGACTAGACGGCACAGATACGCAGTATTTT.